A single sample is the source of the 24 T cell receptor beta chains below, sequenced in a study of T-cell reconstitution after alpha-beta-depleted transplantation in children. The authors prepared the TCRbeta library with unique molecular identifiers. TCRdb passed the PCR reads through MiXCR, listing each CDR3 protein once. The data hold 540,000 or so distinct CDR3 sequences, with about 23% observed a single time. This material consisted of PBMCs, mostly from graft donor cells, taken 360 days after TCRalphabeta/CD19-depleted stem cell transplant. The receptor set was obtained from a boy less than two years old who had a stem cell transplant for acute myeloid leukemia, so the T cells may come from the graft donor.

This clonotype showed up just a few times. The gene calls are TRBV20-1 and TRBJ2-3; D ambiguous. The CDR3 is 12 residues long. The germline V and J ends were trimmed by 0 bases and 7 bases, with 8 bases remaining between them. CDR1 DFQATT and CDR2 SNEGSKA come from the germline V gene (reference sequence). The CDR3 reads CSARDWAYTQYF. CDR3 nucleotide sequence: TGCAGTGCTAGAGATTGGGCATATACGCAGTATTTT.

This clonotype was seen ten or more times. The chain uses TRBV21-1 and TRBJ2-7; the D call of TRBD2 is as the table states it, not checked on the DNA. TRBV21-1 is shown as a pseudogene. The CDR3 contains 14 residues. The CDR3: CASSKGKRGYEQYV. CDR3 DNA: TGTGCCAGCAGCAAAGGGAAGCGGGGCTACGAGCAGTACGTC.

This clonotype was seen only a few times. V and J are TRBV20-1 and TRBJ1-1; the D is unclear. The CDR3 has 13 residues. In germline, CDR1 is DFQATT, CDR2 SNEGSKA (reference sequence). Trimming stripped 2 bases from V and 0 bases from J, with 7 bases between. The CDR3 loop reads CSARIRMNTEAFF. The CDR3 coding sequence is TGCAGTGCTAGAATCAGAATGAACACTGAAGCTTTCTTT.

This clonotype has only a few counts. The chain links TRBV5-1 to TRBJ1-2; D is undetermined. The CDR3 length is 15 residues. In germline, CDR1 is SGHRS, CDR2 YFSETQ. V was pared by 2 bases and J by 1 base, with 12 bases between. Here the CDR3 DNA reads TGCGCCAGCAGCTTCGGAGGGCATCTTAACTATGGCTACACCTTC. Protein: CASSFGGHLNYGYTF. The full variable domain, with the rest looked up from reference TRBV5-1 and TRBJ1-2, is KAGVTQTPRYLIKTRGQQVTLSCSPISGHRSVSWYQQTPGQGLQFLFEYFSETQRNKGNFPGRFSGRQFSNSRSEMNVSTLELGDSALYLCASSFGGHLNYGYTFGSGTRLTVV.

On this clonotype: A much larger clonotype is one base distant, so this may be a read error. The CDR3 is CASPGLGRFHQETQYF. The CDR3 DNA follows: TGTGCCAGCCCGGGACTGGGCCGCTTCCACCAAGAGACCCAGTACTTC. The V and J genes are TRBV28 and TRBJ2-5; possibly TRBD2 for D (6 bases). Germline lookup yields CDR1 MDHEN and CDR2 SYDVKM. The CDR3 loop spans 16 amino acids. The ends were cut back, 8 bases at V and 0 bases at J, with 19 bases in the middle.

This clonotype was seen a few times. The chain carries TRBV29-1 and TRBJ2-7; D unclear. The CDR3 is 13 residues long. Trimming took off 4 bases at V and 4 bases at J, with 14 bases between the two ends. CDR1 SQVTM and CDR2 ANQGSEA come from the germline V gene. CDR3 in amino acids: CSVVDLPSYEQYF. The CDR3 DNA reads as TGCAGCGTTGTAGACTTACCCTCGTACGAGCAGTACTTC.

V is TRBV29-1 and J is TRBJ2-2; 10 bases match TRBD1. Looked up from germline, CDR1 is SQVTM and CDR2 is ANQGSEA. V lost 2 bases to trimming and J lost 7 bases; unmatched junction nucleotides: 10. The CDR3 runs to 16 residues. Here the CDR3 DNA reads TGCAGCGTTGAATTCCCGACAGGGGGCAATCTCGGGGAGCTGTTTTTT. Translated, it gives CSVEFPTGGNLGELFF.

This clonotype was seen once. The chain has TRBV12-3 or TRBV12-4 and TRBJ1-1, with D tentatively TRBD1 (6 bases). The CDR3 covers 18 residues. Trimming pared 4 bases from V and 2 bases from J, leaving 23 bases between. The CDR3 here is CASSSPRGPLAYNTEAFF. The CDR3 DNA follows: TGTGCCAGCAGTTCCCCTCGGGGGCCTCTCGCGTATAACACTGAAGCTTTCTTT.

The chain joins TRBV5-1 to TRBJ2-3, with D hard to call. The V gene lost 4 bases and the J gene lost 2 bases, with 8 bases spanning the gap. Per the germline V gene, CDR1 is SGHRS and CDR2 is YFSETQ. CDR3 length: 13 amino acids. The CDR3 DNA follows: TGCGCCAGCAGCAAAATATTCACAGATACGCAGTATTTT. It is translated as CASSKIFTDTQYF.

V usage is TRBV7-8 and J usage is TRBJ2-7, with D perhaps TRBD1 (6 bases). The CDR3 extends over 15 amino acids. Trimming left V 1 base short and J 2 bases short, with 12 bases between. CDR1 SGHVS and CDR2 FQNEAQ come from the germline V gene. CDR3 DNA: TGTGCCAGCAGCTTAGTCACTGGGGACACCTACGAGCAGTACTTC. This sequence encodes CASSLVTGDTYEQYF.

This clonotype came up many times. The V and J genes are TRBV7-9 and TRBJ2-5, with 8 nucleotides matching TRBD2. Germline CDR1 is SEHNR and CDR2 is FQNEAQ (reference sequence). This CDR3 has 13 amino acids. After removal of 8 bases from V and 3 bases from J, the junction contained 5 bases not matched to a gene. The CDR3, as DNA: TGTGCCAGCGCGGAAGCGGGGGAAGAGACCCAGTACTTC. It encodes CASAEAGEETQYF.

This clonotype was counted many times. The chain uses TRBV11-2 and TRBJ2-2; D gene ambiguous. CDR3 length equals 15 residues. Germline V gene lookup returns CDR1 SGHAT and CDR2 FQNNGV. V lost 0 bases and J lost 5, with 10 bases in between. The DNA for the CDR3 is TGTGCCAGCAGCTTAGAGGGAATGGAGACCGGGGAGCTGTTTTTT. Its protein is CASSLEGMETGELFF.

This clonotype was counted between two and nine times. The rearrangement links TRBV6-2 or TRBV6-3 to TRBJ1-2; D gene uncertain. Trimming stripped 1 base from V and 6 bases from J, with 9 bases between. The CDR3 contains 13 residues. Per the germline V gene, CDR1 is MNHEY and CDR2 is SVGEGT. DNA of the CDR3: TGTGCCAGCAGTTACTTTCCGACTGATGGCTACACCTTC. Translation: CASSYFPTDGYTF.

This clonotype has just a few counts. J is TRBJ2-3 and V is TRBV6-1; a weak D match, TRBD2 (6 bases). The CDR3 is 16 amino acids. Trimming stripped 5 bases from V and 2 bases from J, with 17 bases between. CDR1 is MNHNS and CDR2 is SASEGT in the germline V gene. CDR3 nucleotide sequence: TGTGCCAGCAGTCCCGGGAGCATAGATCCCACAGATACGCAGTATTTT. Its translation: CASSPGSIDPTDTQYF.

Worth noting for this clonotype: This clone may be a read error of a much larger clone one base away. V gene TRBV2 combines with J gene TRBJ1-5; a weak D match, TRBD1 (5 bases). CDR3 length equals 15 residues. From germline, CDR1 is SNHLY and CDR2 FYNNEI. V was shortened by 1 base and J by 3 bases, with 10 bases between the two germline ends. The CDR3 loop is CASSEDRPTNQPQHF. The CDR3 coding sequence is TGTGCCAGCAGTGAAGACAGGCCTACCAATCAGCCCCAGCATTTT.

The chain carries TRBV20-1 and TRBJ2-3; D unresolved. The CDR3 consists of 13 residues. From germline, CDR1 is DFQATT and CDR2 SNEGSKA (reference sequence). V was trimmed by 3 bases and J by 1 base, leaving 8 bases between them. The CDR3 is CSARLPGTDTQYF. CDR3 nucleotide sequence: TGCAGTGCTAGGTTGCCCGGCACAGATACGCAGTATTTT.

The chain links TRBV28 to TRBJ2-3; 8 bases map to TRBD1. V dropped 0 bases and J dropped 5; count of bases not matched to a gene: 7. The CDR3 is 16 amino acids. Germline CDR1 is MDHEN and CDR2 is SYDVKM. The CDR3 region is CASSLWQGARGDTQYF. The CDR3 region has the DNA TGTGCCAGCAGTTTATGGCAGGGGGCGAGGGGAGATACGCAGTATTTT.

There are many counts of this clonotype. The genes are TRBV20-1 and TRBJ2-7, with D possibly called TRBD1 or TRBD2 (5 bases each). The V end was cut by 3 bases, the J end by 2 bases, with 14 bases between. Germline V gene sequence: CDR1 DFQATT, CDR2 SNEGSKA (reference sequence). CDR3 length: 14 amino acids. CDR3: CSASGTPRTYEQYF. CDR3 DNA: TGCAGTGCTAGCGGGACCCCGCGTACCTACGAGCAGTACTTC.

The chain employs TRBV20-1 and TRBJ1-5, with a tentative D call TRBD1 (5 bases). Trimming took off 0 bases at V and 5 bases at J, with 14 bases between the two ends. Germline V gives CDR1 DFQATT, CDR2 SNEGSKA (reference sequence). The CDR3 has 15 residues. This chain's CDR3 is CSARDLSGMDQPQHF. CDR3 nucleotides: TGCAGTGCTAGAGATTTGTCAGGGATGGATCAGCCCCAGCATTTT.

This clonotype was found a few times. The rearrangement uses TRBV20-1 and TRBJ2-1; D perhaps matches TRBD2 (5 bases). The CDR3 length is 13 residues. V lost 6 bases to trimming and J lost 6 bases, with 15 bases between them. CDR1 and CDR2 (germline): DFQATT, SNEGSKA (reference sequence). The CDR3 loop reads CSARAVARNEQFF. In DNA, the CDR3 is TGCAGTGCCCGAGCGGTGGCCCGCAATGAGCAGTTCTTC.

This clonotype was found a few times. The chain links TRBV20-1 to TRBJ2-7; possible D gene TRBD2, 6 bases. CDR3 size: 13 residues. Germline V gene data show CDR1 as DFQATT and CDR2 as SNEGSKA (reference sequence). V was shortened by 3 bases and J by 2 bases, with 11 bases between the two germline ends. CDR3 DNA: TGCAGTGCTAGTACGGGACTCCCCTACGAGCAGTACTTC. Its translation is CSASTGLPYEQYF.

This clonotype was seen more than once but under ten times. The rearrangement joins TRBV29-1 to TRBJ2-3, with a tentative D call TRBD1 (5 bases). CDR3 size: 18 residues. From germline, CDR1 is SQVTM and CDR2 ANQGSEA. Trimming cost V 5 bases and J 0 bases, with 24 bases left between them. CDR3 loop: CSVRSPLSRQSSTDTQYF. CDR3 DNA sequence: TGCAGCGTTCGAAGCCCTCTCTCCAGACAGAGCAGCACAGATACGCAGTATTTT.

This CDR3 is CASRQGFSRYEQYF. In DNA, the CDR3 is TGTGCCAGCCGACAGGGGTTCAGTCGCTACGAGCAGTACTTC. The chain carries TRBV7-2 and TRBJ2-7; TRBD1 matches at 8 bases. The CDR3 totals 14 residues. Per the germline V gene, CDR1 is SGHTA and CDR2 is FQGNSA. After removal of 8 bases from V and 3 bases from J, the junction contained 9 bases not matched to a gene.

This clonotype was recorded at least ten times. This chain links TRBV5-1 with TRBJ2-2, with D tentatively TRBD1 or TRBD2 (5 bases each). V was shortened by 3 bases and J by 3 bases, with 12 bases between the two germline ends. Germline CDR1 reads SGHRS; CDR2 reads YFSETQ. The CDR3 totals 15 residues. DNA of the CDR3: TGCGCCAGCAGCTACCGGGACGGGGACACCGGGGAGCTGTTTTTT. As protein: CASSYRDGDTGELFF.